The 22 T cell receptor beta chains in this list originate from one sample, sequenced in a study of shared clonotypes between healthy human individuals. Here immunoSEQ multiplex PCR was the method, and the copy in TCRdb shows in-frame clones only, minus some. The sample consists of around 550,000 clones, 90% to 97% of them appearing once. Sequences were obtained from naive CD4+ T cells sorted from blood. The subset: CD45RA+ positively selected. These receptors all stem from a woman aged 25 to 39 in good health.

V is TRBV13 and J is TRBJ2-7, with D perhaps TRBD2 (6 bases). The CDR3 length is 16 residues. Germline lookup yields CDR1 PRHDT and CDR2 FYEKMQ (reference sequence). Trimming left V 3 bases short and J 1 base short, with 16 bases between. The CDR3 DNA sequence: TGTGCCAGCAGCTTTTCGTGGGGGGAATCGTCCTACGAGCAGTACTTC. Translation gives CASSFSWGESSYEQYF.

The rearrangement joins TRBV29-1 to TRBJ2-7, with TRBD2 matching over 7 bases. Per the germline V gene, CDR1 is SQVTM and CDR2 is ANQGSEA. V was clipped by 6 bases and J by 0 bases; unmatched bases: 11. This CDR3 is 15 amino acids long. The CDR3 region is CSVPRTGGSSYEQYF. In nucleotides, the CDR3 is TGCAGCGTCCCCCGGACTGGCGGGAGCTCCTACGAGCAGTACTTC.

The chain recombines TRBV5-1 with TRBJ2-5, with D hard to call. The V end was cut by 0 bases, the J end by 3 bases, with 15 bases between. The CDR3 has 16 residues. Germline V CDR1 and CDR2: SGHRS, YFSETQ. As DNA, the CDR3 is TGCGCCAGCAGCTTGGCGGCTTCGGTCGTTGAAGAGACCCAGTACTTC. Protein sequence: CASSLAASVVEETQYF.

CDR3 amino acids: CASSRTGKYEQYF. CDR3 nucleotide sequence: TGTGCCAGCTCTAGGACAGGGAAGTACGAGCAGTACTTC. This rearrangement joins TRBV18 to TRBJ2-7, with 8 bases that match TRBD1. From germline, CDR1 is KGHSH and CDR2 LQKENI. After removal of 6 bases from V and 4 bases from J, the junction contained 5 bases not matched to a gene. The length of the CDR3 is 13 residues.

This rearrangement joins TRBV19 to TRBJ1-5; maybe TRBD1 (5 bases). The CDR3 covers 15 residues. From germline, CDR1 is LNHDA and CDR2 SQIVND (reference sequence). Trimming took 1 base from V and 4 from J, leaving 11 bases between them. DNA of the CDR3: TGTGCCAGTAGTATAGTACGAGGGGCGAATCAGCCCCAGCATTTT. Protein sequence: CASSIVRGANQPQHF.

V is TRBV7-2 and J is TRBJ2-3; D is possibly TRBD1 (6 bases). The CDR3 runs to 14 residues. Germline CDR1 reads SGHTA; CDR2 reads FQGNSA. V was trimmed by 5 bases and J by 2 bases, leaving 11 bases between them. CDR3 bases: TGTGCCAGCAGCAACACAGGGCCCACAGATACGCAGTATTTT. Amino acid sequence: CASSNTGPTDTQYF.

This clone was seen only once. The chain is built from TRBV28 and TRBJ2-7; perhaps TRBD1 as D (7 bases). Germline-derived CDR1 and CDR2 are MDHEN and SYDVKM. CDR3 length equals 16 residues. V lost 5 bases, J lost 5 bases, and 22 bases lay in between. CDR3 DNA: TGTGCCAGCAGTCTAGATACCAGGGGGGTTATTGACGAGCAGTACTTC. Protein sequence: CASSLDTRGVIDEQYF.

The V call is TRBV29-1, the J call TRBJ2-3, with D unresolved. In germline, CDR1 is SQVTM, CDR2 ANQGSEA. This CDR3 is built from 14 residues. V was trimmed by 7 bases and J by 0 bases, leaving 14 bases between them. The CDR3 DNA follows: TGCAGCGCCGCCTTTCCCGGGAGCACAGATACGCAGTATTTT. Amino acids: CSAAFPGSTDTQYF.

This clone appeared a single time. The gene calls are TRBV5-1 and TRBJ1-4, with a weak D call TRBD1 (6 bases). V was clipped by 1 base and J by 8 bases, with 15 bases between them. Germline CDR1 reads SGHRS; CDR2 reads YFSETQ. This CDR3 spans 15 amino acids. The CDR3 loop is CASSLFGGGEEKLFF. CDR3 nucleotides: TGCGCCAGCAGCTTGTTCGGGGGCGGGGAAGAAAAACTGTTTTTT.

CDR3 sequence reads: CASSLLSLAGAPSYNEQFF. In DNA, the CDR3 is TGTGCCAGCAGTTTATTGTCCTTAGCGGGAGCGCCCTCCTACAATGAGCAGTTCTTC. V usage is TRBV28 and J usage is TRBJ2-1; 9 bases line up with TRBD2. Germline trimming cut 1 base from V and 0 bases from J; bases unmatched to any gene: 10. The CDR3 runs to 19 residues. Germline V gene sequence: CDR1 MDHEN, CDR2 SYDVKM.

J is TRBJ2-1 and V is TRBV7-9; 11 bases are a match to TRBD1. V dropped 5 bases and J dropped 6; count of bases not matched to a gene: 9. Germline-derived CDR1 and CDR2 are SEHNR and FQNEAQ (reference sequence). The CDR3 is 16 amino acids. The CDR3 loop is CASSPRAGTGGNEQFF. The CDR3 DNA sequence: TGTGCCAGCAGCCCTAGGGCTGGGACAGGGGGCAATGAGCAGTTCTTC. The full variable domain, rest sourced from reference TRBV7-9 and TRBJ2-1, is DTGVSQNPRHKITKRGQNVTFRCDPISEHNRLYWYRQTLGQGPEFLTYFQNEAQLEKSRLLSDRFSAERPKGSFSTLEIQRTEQGDSAMYLCASSPRAGTGGNEQFFGPGTRLTVL.

The V gene is TRBV6-5, the J gene TRBJ1-2; 9 bases are shared with TRBD1. V lost 2 bases and J lost 7; bases outside the gene matches: 8. From germline, CDR1 is MNHEY and CDR2 SVGAGI. This CDR3 spans 15 amino acids. This CDR3 reads CASSYVDRGLLGYTF. CDR3 coding DNA: TGTGCCAGCAGTTACGTGGACAGGGGACTGCTTGGCTACACCTTC.

The chain uses TRBV10-3 and TRBJ2-1, with a tentative D call TRBD2 (6 bases). V lost 8 bases and J lost 6, with 14 bases in between. Germline loops: CDR1 ENHRY, CDR2 SYGVKD. The CDR3 runs to 13 residues. The CDR3 DNA reads as TGTGCCATCGGCTCGGAGGGAATCAATGAGCAGTTCTTC. It codes for CAIGSEGINEQFF.

J is TRBJ1-1 and V is TRBV28; D remains unclear. Germline CDR1 is MDHEN and CDR2 is SYDVKM. There are 15 residues in the CDR3. V lost 2 bases, J lost 2 bases, and 12 bases lay in between. CDR3 DNA: TGTGCCAGCAGTTTAGGTTTGGACCTAAACACTGAAGCTTTCTTT. It specifies CASSLGLDLNTEAFF.

This chain uses TRBV5-4 with TRBJ2-5; 9 nucleotides line up with TRBD1. Germline V gene sequence: CDR1 SGHNT, CDR2 YYREEE (reference sequence). This CDR3 spans 15 amino acids. The V and J ends lost 4 bases and 4 bases, in that order; junction bases with no gene match: 8. The CDR3 sequence is CASSPKQGAIETQYF. Here the CDR3 DNA reads TGTGCCAGCAGCCCAAAACAGGGGGCAATAGAGACCCAGTACTTC.

The rearrangement uses TRBV4-1 and TRBJ1-2, with 8 bases aligning to TRBD1. CDR1 MGHRA and CDR2 YSYEKL come from the germline V gene. The CDR3 extends over 14 amino acids. J lost 10 bases, V lost 4 bases, and 11 bases had no gene match. In DNA, the CDR3 is TGCGCCAGCAGCCTAGGGGACAGGCCGGTGGACTACACCTTC. Translating it yields CASSLGDRPVDYTF.

CDR3 sequence (DNA): TGTGCCAGCAGTGGTCTAAGAACAGGGGGTCCCCGCGAGCAGTACTTC. It is translated as CASSGLRTGGPREQYF. This chain uses TRBV6-1 with TRBJ2-7, with 8 bases lining up with TRBD1. CDR1 and CDR2 from the germline V gene are MNHNS and SASEGT. The CDR3 has 16 residues. Losses at the gene ends were 4 bases for V and 6 bases for J; bases not matched to a gene: 14.

The chain has TRBV6-6 and TRBJ2-3; perhaps TRBD2 as D (5 bases). The V end was cut by 9 bases, the J end by 1 base, with 14 bases between. Germline loops: CDR1 MNHNY, CDR2 SVGAGI (reference sequence). This CDR3 spans 14 amino acids. CDR3 amino acids: CARAEGGRTDTQYF. For the CDR3, the DNA is TGTGCCAGGGCTGAGGGCGGACGCACAGATACGCAGTATTTT.

The V and J genes are TRBV29-1 and TRBJ2-7, with D tentatively TRBD2 (6 bases). CDR1 is SQVTM and CDR2 is ANQGSEA in the germline V gene. V was shortened by 5 bases and J by 0 bases, with 14 bases between the two germline ends. The CDR3 runs 14 residues. CDR3 nucleotides: TGCAGCGTTTCCTTTAGCGGACGCTCCTACGAGCAGTACTTC. It translates to CSVSFSGRSYEQYF.

V and J are TRBV28 and TRBJ1-5; TRBD1 is a possible D gene (5 bases). Per the germline V gene, CDR1 is MDHEN and CDR2 is SYDVKM. Trimming took 3 bases from V and 2 from J, leaving 11 bases between them. The CDR3 spans 15 residues. The CDR3 here is CASSLGGSGNQPQHF. The DNA of the CDR3 is TGTGCCAGCAGTTTGGGGGGGAGCGGCAATCAGCCCCAGCATTTT.

J is TRBJ1-2 and V is TRBV29-1; 10 positions agree with TRBD1. CDR3 length: 13 residues. Germline CDR1 is SQVTM and CDR2 is ANQGSEA. Trimming took 0 bases from V and 8 from J; bases not matched to a gene: 3. Here the CDR3 reads CSVEEGTGEGYTF. The CDR3 nucleotides read TGCAGCGTTGAAGAGGGGACAGGGGAAGGCTACACCTTC.

This clone showed up just once. The chain couples TRBV30 to TRBJ1-5; tentative D call: TRBD1 (6 bases). This CDR3 is built from 16 residues. V lost 8 bases, J lost 6 bases, and 26 bases lay in between. The germline gives CDR1 GTSNPN, CDR2 SVGIG (reference sequence). Written as DNA, the CDR3 is TGTGCCGGATCCCGTAAGGGACACGGGGATGGTCAGCCCCAGCATTTT. Amino acid sequence: CAGSRKGHGDGQPQHF. Full variable domain (outside the CDR3, taken from reference TRBV30 and TRBJ1-5): SQTIHQWPATLVQPVGSPLSLECTVEGTSNPNLYWYRQAAGRGLQLLFYSVGIGQISSEVPQNLSASRPQDRQFILSSKKLLLSDSGFYLCAGSRKGHGDGQPQHFGDGTRLSIL.